A selection of T cell receptor beta chains follows, all from one sample in a study of T cell responses to AZD1222 COVID-19 vaccine. Method: immunoSEQ multiplex PCR; TCRdb's copy keeps in-frame clones and lacks some. The table lists about 130,000 clones, 86% of them singletons, with roughly an eighth in the top ten. The sequenced sample was peripheral blood, obtained on day 0 of AZD1222 vaccination. The source is an adult in good health. Each CDR3 is given with its conserved first and last residue. Fields, in order: V gene, J gene, clone size, D gene, CDR3 protein, CDR3 DNA. D genes are given only for firm matches. Rows give clone size only sometimes, using once, few, many, or a class for an expanded clone.

>TRBV6-5|TRBJ1-2|NA|NA
CASSYGGEGGYGYTF
TGTGCCAGCAGTTACGGCGGGGAGGGAGGCTATGGCTACACCTTC
>TRBV30|TRBJ2-3|NA|TRBD2
CAWGLASTDTQYF
TGTGCCTGGGGACTAGCTAGCACAGATACGCAGTATTTT
>TRBV3-1/TRBV3-2|TRBJ2-6|NA|TRBD2
CASSPASGGASGANVLTF
TGTGCCAGCAGCCCAGCTAGCGGGGGGGCCTCTGGGGCCAACGTCCTGACTTTC
>TRBV30|TRBJ1-3|NA|NA
CAWGIFSGNTIYF
TGTGCCTGGGGCATTTTCTCTGGAAACACCATATATTTT
>TRBV30|TRBJ1-1|NA|TRBD1
CAWSELGQASDKAFF
TGTGCCTGGAGTGAACTGGGACAGGCGTCCGATAAAGCTTTCTTT
>TRBV4-3|TRBJ1-2|NA|NA
CASSQDAGNYGYTF
TGCGCCAGCAGCCAAGACGCGGGGAACTATGGCTACACCTTC
>TRBV7-8|TRBJ1-5|NA|NA
CASSLDSNQPQHF
TGTGCCAGCAGCTTGGATAGCAATCAGCCCCAGCATTTT
>TRBV6-6|TRBJ1-6|NA|NA
CASSYTPQNSPLHF
TGTGCCAGCAGTTACACCCCACAAAATTCACCCCTCCACTTT
>TRBV28|TRBJ2-3|NA|TRBD1
CASSVLQGPDTQYF
TGTGCCAGCAGTGTCCTACAGGGGCCAGATACGCAGTATTTT
>TRBV19|TRBJ1-2|NA|NA
CASSIVPVLYYGYTF
TGTGCCAGTAGTATAGTTCCAGTTTTATACTATGGCTACACCTTC
>TRBV27|TRBJ2-3|NA|NA
CASSPYEADTQYF
TGTGCCAGCAGTCCGTACGAGGCAGATACGCAGTATTTT
>TRBV30|TRBJ1-2|NA|NA
CAWSGGYGYTF
TGTGCCTGGAGCGGGGGCTATGGCTACACCTTC
>TRBV6-5|TRBJ1-1|NA|NA
CASGRGNTEAFF
TGTGCCAGCGGGAGAGGGAACACTGAAGCTTTCTTT
>TRBV27|TRBJ2-7|NA|TRBD1
CASSWTGAYEQYF
TGTGCCAGCAGTTGGACAGGAGCCTACGAGCAGTACTTC
>TRBV11-2|TRBJ1-4|NA|TRBD1
CASSWGDRGHEKLFF
TGTGCCAGCAGCTGGGGGGACAGGGGGCATGAAAAACTGTTTTTT
>TRBV7-9|TRBJ1-1|NA|NA
CASSLVGAHTEAFF
TGTGCCAGCAGCTTAGTGGGGGCTCACACTGAAGCTTTCTTT
>TRBV6-5|TRBJ1-4|NA|NA
CASSYSGLGEKLFF
TGTGCCAGCAGTTATTCGGGCCTAGGGGAAAAACTGTTTTTT
>TRBV14|TRBJ1-1|once|TRBD1
CASSQDPRRGQGATNTEAFF
TGTGCCAGCAGCCAAGATCCCAGGAGGGGACAGGGGGCTACGAACACTGAAGCTTTCTTT
>TRBV6-5|TRBJ2-2|NA|NA
CASSITQVGTGELFF
TGTGCCAGCTCTATTACGCAGGTTGGGACCGGGGAGCTGTTTTTT
>TRBV19|TRBJ2-1|NA|NA
CASSDRHSYNEQFF
TGTGCCAGTAGCGACCGACACTCCTACAATGAGCAGTTCTTC
>TRBV10-3|TRBJ1-1|NA|NA
CAIREGGEVNTEAFF
TGTGCCATCCGGGAGGGGGGGGAAGTGAACACTGAAGCTTTCTTT
>TRBV5-1|TRBJ1-4|NA|TRBD1
CASSKNRGTNEKLFF
TGCGCCAGCAGCAAAAACAGGGGAACTAATGAAAAACTGTTTTTT
>TRBV19|TRBJ1-2|NA|TRBD1
CASSIVRPGGAGYTF
TGTGCCAGTAGTATCGTCCGGCCAGGGGGGGCTGGCTACACCTTC
>TRBV4-3|TRBJ1-2|NA|NA
CASSQGVGIAVYGYTF
TGCGCCAGCAGCCAGGGGGTTGGAATTGCTGTCTATGGCTACACCTTC
>TRBV30|TRBJ2-1|NA|TRBD2
CAWSVITSGTLPFF
TGTGCCTGGAGTGTAATCACTAGCGGAACCCTTCCGTTCTTC
>TRBV3-1/TRBV3-2|TRBJ1-4|NA|NA
CASSPRDGGATNEKLFF
TGTGCCAGCAGCCCCCGGGACGGAGGTGCAACTAATGAAAAACTGTTTTTT
>TRBV2|TRBJ1-1|NA|NA
CASSEGGNTEAFF
TGTGCCAGCAGTGAGGGGGGGAACACTGAAGCTTTCTTT
>TRBV7-2|TRBJ1-3|NA|NA
CASSPRGGSGNTIYF
TGTGCCAGCAGCCCAAGGGGGGGCTCTGGAAACACCATATATTTT
>TRBV12-3/TRBV12-4|TRBJ2-5|NA|NA
CASSFRPQETQYF
TGTGCCAGCAGTTTTCGGCCTCAAGAGACCCAGTACTTC
>TRBV27|TRBJ2-7|NA|TRBD1
CASRRDRGLYEQYF
TGTGCCAGCAGGCGGGACAGGGGGCTCTACGAGCAGTACTTC
>TRBV13|TRBJ1-4|once|NA
CASSLGQGLRNEKLFF
TGTGCCAGCAGCTTAGGACAGGGCTTGAGAAATGAAAAACTGTTTTTT
>TRBV9|TRBJ1-1|NA|NA
CASSVATGMNTEAFF
TGTGCCAGCAGCGTAGCTACCGGGATGAACACTGAAGCTTTCTTT
>TRBV3-1/TRBV3-2|TRBJ2-5|NA|TRBD2
CASSPRPGLAAARETQYF
TGTGCCAGCAGCCCCCGCCCGGGACTAGCGGCCGCTCGGGAGACCCAGTACTTC
>TRBV19|TRBJ1-5|NA|TRBD1
CASSDRGFNQPQHF
TGTGCCAGTAGTGACAGGGGCTTTAACCAGCCCCAGCATTTT
>TRBV4-1|TRBJ2-5|NA|NA
CASSQDRDNQETQYF
TGCGCCAGCAGCCAAGATAGGGACAATCAAGAGACCCAGTACTTC
>TRBV28|TRBJ1-6|NA|TRBD1
CASRRRTGSSYNSPLHF
TGTGCCAGCAGACGACGGACAGGGAGCTCCTATAATTCACCCCTCCACTTT
>TRBV3-1/TRBV3-2|TRBJ1-5|once|NA
CASSQDTVPSQPQHF
TGTGCCAGCAGCCAAGATACGGTTCCTTCTCAGCCCCAGCATTTT
>TRBV9|TRBJ2-5|NA|TRBD1
CASSVEGQFQETQYF
TGTGCCAGCAGCGTAGAGGGACAGTTCCAAGAGACCCAGTACTTC
>TRBV2|TRBJ1-3|NA|NA
CASSTGGGNTIYF
TGTGCCAGCAGTACAGGAGGGGGAAACACCATATATTTT
>TRBV5-1|TRBJ1-2|NA|NA
CASSPVSAEYGYTF
TGCGCCAGCAGCCCCGTGTCAGCTGAGTATGGCTACACCTTC
>TRBV28|TRBJ2-7|NA|TRBD2
CASGGLLIHEQYF
TGTGCCAGCGGGGGACTACTGATCCACGAGCAGTACTTC
>TRBV15|TRBJ1-5|NA|TRBD1
CATSRDTGGYQPQHF
TGTGCCACCAGCAGAGACACAGGGGGATATCAGCCCCAGCATTTT
>TRBV9|TRBJ2-1|NA|TRBD2
CASSVGGLAGGREQFF
TGTGCCAGCAGCGTAGGAGGGCTAGCGGGGGGGCGGGAGCAGTTCTTC
>TRBV3-1/TRBV3-2|TRBJ2-3|NA|NA
CASSQQPDTQYF
TGTGCCAGCAGCCAACAACCTGATACGCAGTATTTT
>TRBV3-1/TRBV3-2|TRBJ2-1|NA|NA
CASSQYSDSNEQFF
TGTGCCAGCAGCCAATATTCTGATTCCAATGAGCAGTTCTTC
>TRBV7-3|TRBJ2-2|NA|NA
CASSLNQASSWGGELFF
TGTGCCAGCAGCTTAAATCAGGCTAGCTCGTGGGGCGGGGAGCTGTTTTTT
>TRBV21-1|TRBJ1-5|NA|NA
CASSNPGYDQPQHF
TGTGCCAGCAGCAACCCTGGGTATGATCAGCCCCAGCATTTT
>TRBV5-6|TRBJ2-7|NA|NA
CASSLGGSPLEQYF
TGTGCCAGCAGCTTGGGGGGGTCCCCCCTGGAGCAGTACTTC
>TRBV19|TRBJ1-1|NA|NA
CASNGRKNTEAFF
TGTGCCAGTAATGGGCGCAAGAACACTGAAGCTTTCTTT
>TRBV6-5|TRBJ1-4|NA|NA
CASRRSGTQSEKLFF
TGTGCCAGCAGACGATCCGGGACACAAAGTGAAAAACTGTTTTTT
>TRBV19|TRBJ2-1|NA|NA
CASARVPYNEQFF
TGTGCCAGTGCAAGGGTGCCCTACAATGAGCAGTTCTTC
>TRBV11-1|TRBJ1-1|NA|TRBD1
CASSLGGGITEAFF
TGTGCCAGCAGCTTAGGAGGGGGCATCACTGAAGCTTTCTTT
>TRBV21-1|TRBJ1-5|NA|NA
CASSAYRAVLQPQHF
TGTGCCAGCAGCGCCTACCGGGCCGTCCTCCAGCCCCAGCATTTT